These 21 T cell receptor beta chains were sequenced from one sample in a study of T cell clones after liver transplantation (dated by TCRdb to about 2019). Library preparation was by the immunoSEQ multiplex PCR assay. Imported from immuneACCESS, the table was reduced by TCRdb to in-frame sequences with V and J called. These copies leave out some clones; in studies compared against another copy, an unresolved V gene accounts for under half, and the cause of the remainder is not known. The sample includes fewer than 45,000 clones, with around 84% observed a single time. The ten largest clones represent 2% to 2.5% of the sample. The sequencing here drew on CD4+ T cells from blood, taken 24 months after liver transplant. The receptors come from a human patient who received a liver transplant. Some T cells may originate with the graft donor following a transplant.

The chain couples TRBV27 to TRBJ2-2; tentatively, D is TRBD1 (5 bases). This CDR3 has 14 residues. Germline CDR1 and CDR2: MNHEY and SMNVEV (reference sequence). Deletions cut 6 bases from V and 3 bases from J, with 11 bases between. CDR3 region: CASSLGHYTGELFF. In DNA form, the CDR3 reads TGTGCCAGCAGCCTTGGACACTACACCGGGGAGCTGTTTTTT.

The chain carries TRBV11-3 and TRBJ2-1; 8 bases are a match to TRBD2. The junction had 7 bases not matched to a gene; V was cut back by 4 bases and J by 8 bases. Germline loops: CDR1 SGHNT, CDR2 YENEEA. CDR3 size: 14 residues. The CDR3 coding sequence is TGTGCCAGCAGCTCCCGGACTAGCCCGCATGAGCAGTTCTTC. Encoded protein: CASSSRTSPHEQFF. The full variable domain, with the rest looked up from reference TRBV11-3 and TRBJ2-1, is EAGVVQSPRYKIIEKKQPVAFWCNPISGHNTLYWYLQNLGQGPELLIRYENEEAVDDSQLPKDRFSAERLKGVDSTLKIQPAELGDSAVYLCASSSRTSPHEQFFGPGTRLTVL.

The V gene is TRBV6-1, the J gene TRBJ1-3; no reliable D call. Trimming took 6 bases from V and 4 from J, leaving 10 bases between them. The length of the CDR3 is 13 residues. The germline V gene has CDR1 MNHNS and CDR2 SASEGT. Written as DNA, the CDR3 is TGTGCCAGCAGGCACTTAGGGGGAAACACCATATATTTT. It is translated as CASRHLGGNTIYF.

This chain joins TRBV7-3 and TRBJ2-1; D is possibly TRBD2 (5 bases). CDR3 length: 15 amino acids. Germline CDR1 and CDR2: SGHTA and FQGTGA. V shed 1 base and J shed 2 bases, with 9 bases lying between them. CDR3 nucleotide sequence: TGTGCCAGCAGCTTAAGAGATAGCGCCTACAATGAGCAGTTCTTC. Amino acid sequence: CASSLRDSAYNEQFF.

The CDR3 sequence: CASSGGGDASGANVLTF. CDR3 DNA sequence: TGTGCCAGCAGTGGAGGGGGCGATGCCTCTGGGGCCAACGTCCTGACTTTC. The genes are TRBV2 and TRBJ2-6; 7 bases agree with TRBD1. V shed 4 bases and J 0 bases; nucleotides not matched to a gene: 6. CDR3 length: 17 residues. Germline lookup yields CDR1 SNHLY and CDR2 FYNNEI.

The V gene is TRBV29-1, the J gene TRBJ1-5; D may be TRBD1 (5 bases). The CDR3 has 19 residues. V was clipped by 0 bases and J by 0 bases, with 21 bases between them. The germline CDR1 and CDR2 sequences are SQVTM and ANQGSEA. The CDR3 sequence: CSVEESPRGGVDSNQPQHF. CDR3 in DNA: TGCAGCGTTGAAGAGTCCCCCCGGGGGGGGGTTGATAGCAATCAGCCCCAGCATTTT.

The chain carries TRBV19 and TRBJ2-7, with D hard to call. This CDR3 has 14 residues. The V gene lost 5 bases and the J gene lost 0 bases, with 11 bases spanning the gap. Germline-derived CDR1 and CDR2 are LNHDA and SQIVND (reference sequence). The DNA for the CDR3 is TGTGCCAGTAGTCCACGACGGACCTCCTACGAGCAGTACTTC. The encoded protein is CASSPRRTSYEQYF.

The J gene is TRBJ2-7, the V gene TRBV7-2, with TRBD1 identical over 8 bases. CDR1 and CDR2 from the germline V gene are SGHTA and FQGNSA. The CDR3 runs 15 residues. V was pared by 5 bases and J by 2 bases, with 8 bases of the junction left unmatched. The CDR3 sequence: CASSGSATGAYEQYF. The CDR3 coding sequence is TGTGCCAGCAGCGGATCAGCGACAGGGGCCTACGAGCAGTACTTC.

In its sample, this clone was seen once. V usage is TRBV18 and J usage is TRBJ1-5; no firm D call. CDR3 size: 17 residues. Trimming took 6 bases from V and 7 from J, leaving 25 bases between them. The germline V gene encodes CDR1 KGHSH and CDR2 LQKENI. The CDR3, as DNA: TGTGCCAGCTCCCCTCCTAACCTGGGATCGGGCGAACAGCCCCAGCATTTT. Translation gives CASSPPNLGSGEQPQHF.

This chain connects TRBV11-2 to TRBJ2-7; D is possibly TRBD1 or TRBD2 (6 bases each). CDR1 is SGHAT and CDR2 is FQNNGV in the germline V gene. Trimming took 8 bases from V and 3 from J, leaving 14 bases between them. The CDR3 is made up of 13 amino acids. In nucleotides, the CDR3 is TGTGCCAGCGGACATGGGGGGCGCTACGAGCAGTACTTC. It codes for CASGHGGRYEQYF.

This clone was recorded only once. The chain employs TRBV28 and TRBJ2-7; 9 bases are shared with TRBD1. This CDR3 contains 14 residues. J lost 2 bases, V lost 3 bases, and 2 bases had no gene match. Per the germline V gene, CDR1 is MDHEN and CDR2 is SYDVKM. The CDR3 loop is CASSFRTGAYEQYF. The DNA of the CDR3 is TGTGCCAGCAGTTTCCGGACAGGGGCCTACGAGCAGTACTTC.

This clone was observed once. The chain is built from TRBV15 and TRBJ1-5; D unclear. Germline assignment: CDR1 LNHNV and CDR2 YYDKDF (reference sequence). V lost 1 base and J lost 3, with 13 bases in between. The CDR3 runs 16 residues. CDR3 region: CATSRGNTWVNQPQHF. The DNA of the CDR3 is TGTGCCACCAGCAGAGGCAACACATGGGTCAATCAGCCCCAGCATTTT.

J is TRBJ1-2 and V is TRBV19, with 8 bases fitting TRBD1. The CDR3 is 12 residues long. Looked up from germline, CDR1 is LNHDA and CDR2 is SQIVND (reference sequence). The CDR3 loop is CASRGRNYGYTF. The CDR3 DNA reads TGTGCTTCCAGGGGGCGGAACTATGGCTACACCTTC.

The rearrangement uses TRBV4-1 and TRBJ1-5; D ambiguous. Trimming left V 2 bases short and J 2 bases short, with 7 bases between. The CDR3 length is 14 residues. Germline CDR1 MGHRA, CDR2 YSYEKL. The CDR3 region has the DNA TGCGCCAGCAGCCAACCGGGCGGCAATCAGCCCCAGCATTTT. Its translation: CASSQPGGNQPQHF.

This chain uses TRBV11-2 with TRBJ2-1, with 12 bases identical to TRBD1. Germline V lookup: CDR1 SGHAT, CDR2 FQNNGV. The V segment lost 4 bases and the J segment 7 bases; nucleotides outside the gene matches: 8. The CDR3 has 16 amino acids. The CDR3 spells CASSWTGTGGKNEQFF. CDR3 bases: TGTGCCAGCAGCTGGACCGGGACAGGGGGCAAAAATGAGCAGTTCTTC.

The chain couples TRBV5-1 to TRBJ1-1; D gene ambiguous. Germline-derived CDR1 and CDR2 are SGHRS and YFSETQ. V was pared by 0 bases and J by 3 bases, with 12 bases between. The CDR3 consists of 15 residues. CDR3 amino acids: CASSLEPGEDTEAFF. The CDR3 DNA reads TGCGCCAGCAGCTTGGAGCCCGGTGAAGACACTGAAGCTTTCTTT.

The chain has TRBV6-4 and TRBJ2-3, with D possibly being TRBD2 (5 bases). The CDR3 runs to 15 residues. Per the germline V gene, CDR1 is MRHNA and CDR2 is SNTAGT. V was cut by 2 bases and J by 1 base, with 10 bases left in between. The CDR3 DNA reads as TGTGCCAGCAGTGACGAGGGTCTCGGCACAGATACGCAGTATTTT. It translates to CASSDEGLGTDTQYF.

This sequence joins TRBV5-1 and TRBJ2-2; 12 bases agree with TRBD2. Germline-derived CDR1 and CDR2 are SGHRS and YFSETQ. The trim removed 4 bases at V and 6 bases at J, leaving 4 bases unmatched. This CDR3 spans 15 amino acids. The CDR3 bases are TGCGCCAGCAGCCCCTGGACTAGCGGGGCCGGGGAGCTGTTTTTT. Its protein is CASSPWTSGAGELFF.

The chain joins TRBV5-4 to TRBJ2-3; D is perhaps TRBD2 (5 bases). This CDR3 comprises 15 residues. V was pared by 0 bases and J by 1 base, with 9 bases between. Germline V gene data show CDR1 as SGHNT and CDR2 as YYREEE (reference sequence). The CDR3 region has the DNA TGTGCCAGCAGCTTGGGAGGGTCTGGCACAGATACGCAGTATTTT. Translation: CASSLGGSGTDTQYF.

In this sample, this clone turned up once. V usage is TRBV19 and J usage is TRBJ2-1, with D maybe TRBD1 (5 bases). Trimming shortened V by 3 bases and J by 6 bases, and 21 bases separated the two germline ends. The CDR3 sequence is 17 residues long. CDR1 and CDR2 from the germline V gene are LNHDA and SQIVND (reference sequence). CDR3 residues: CASSMGRTGPRVNEQFF. In nucleotides, the CDR3 is TGTGCCAGTAGTATGGGGCGGACGGGTCCACGGGTCAATGAGCAGTTCTTC.

The chain is built from TRBV2 and TRBJ1-4; D call uncertain. Germline loops: CDR1 SNHLY, CDR2 FYNNEI. Trimming shortened V by 4 bases and J by 0 bases, and 9 bases separated the two germline ends. The CDR3 sequence is 15 residues long. As DNA, the CDR3 is TGTGCCAGCAGTGGGCAACCTACAACTAATGAAAAACTGTTTTTT. Translation gives CASSGQPTTNEKLFF.